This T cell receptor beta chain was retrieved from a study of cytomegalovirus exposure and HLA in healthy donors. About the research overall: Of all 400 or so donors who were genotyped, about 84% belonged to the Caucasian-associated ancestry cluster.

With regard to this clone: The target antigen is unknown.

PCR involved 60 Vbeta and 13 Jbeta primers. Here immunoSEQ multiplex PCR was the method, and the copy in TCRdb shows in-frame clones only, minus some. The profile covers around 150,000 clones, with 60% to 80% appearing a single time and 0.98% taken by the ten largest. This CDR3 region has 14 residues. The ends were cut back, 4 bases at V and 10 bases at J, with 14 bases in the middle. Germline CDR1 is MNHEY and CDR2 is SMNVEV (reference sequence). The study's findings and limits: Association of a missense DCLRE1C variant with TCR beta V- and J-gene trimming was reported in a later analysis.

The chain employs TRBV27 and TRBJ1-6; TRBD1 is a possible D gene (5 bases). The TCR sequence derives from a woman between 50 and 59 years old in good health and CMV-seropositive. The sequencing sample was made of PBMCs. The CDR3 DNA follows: TGTGCCAGCAGTTCGTACAGGCGGGGATCACCCCTCCACTTT. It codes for CASSSYRRGSPLHF.